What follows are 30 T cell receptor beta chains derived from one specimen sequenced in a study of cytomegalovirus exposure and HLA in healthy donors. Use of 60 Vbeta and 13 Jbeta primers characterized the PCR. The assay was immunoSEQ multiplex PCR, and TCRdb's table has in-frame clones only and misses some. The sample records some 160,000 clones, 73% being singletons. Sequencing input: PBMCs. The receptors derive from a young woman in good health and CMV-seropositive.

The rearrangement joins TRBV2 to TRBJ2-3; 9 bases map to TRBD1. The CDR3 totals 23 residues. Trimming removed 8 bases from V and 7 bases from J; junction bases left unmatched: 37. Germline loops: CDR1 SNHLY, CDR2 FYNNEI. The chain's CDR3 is CASRRTTASDRGQGPSSHHTQYF. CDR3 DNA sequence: TGTGCCAGCCGACGAACCACAGCATCTGATCGAGGACAGGGGCCGAGTTCCCACCATACGCAGTATTTT.

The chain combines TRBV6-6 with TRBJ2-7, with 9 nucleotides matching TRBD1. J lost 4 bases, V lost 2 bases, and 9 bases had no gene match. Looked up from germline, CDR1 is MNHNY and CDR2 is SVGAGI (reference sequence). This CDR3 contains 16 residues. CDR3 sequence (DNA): TGTGCCAGCAGTTACGCGGACAGGGGATACACATACGAGCAGTACTTC. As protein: CASSYADRGYTYEQYF.

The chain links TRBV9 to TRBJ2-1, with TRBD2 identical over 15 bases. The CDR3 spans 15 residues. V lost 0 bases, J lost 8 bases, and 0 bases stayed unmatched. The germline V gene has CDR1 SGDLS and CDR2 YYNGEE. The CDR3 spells CASSVGTSGGDEQFF. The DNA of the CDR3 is TGTGCCAGCAGCGTAGGGACTAGCGGGGGGGATGAGCAGTTCTTC.

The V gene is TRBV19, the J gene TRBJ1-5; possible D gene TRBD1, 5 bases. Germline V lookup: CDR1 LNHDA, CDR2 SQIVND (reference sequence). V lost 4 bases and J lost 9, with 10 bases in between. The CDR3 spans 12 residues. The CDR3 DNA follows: TGTGCCAGTAGTACCCCAGGGCGGCCCCAGCATTTT. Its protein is CASSTPGRPQHF.

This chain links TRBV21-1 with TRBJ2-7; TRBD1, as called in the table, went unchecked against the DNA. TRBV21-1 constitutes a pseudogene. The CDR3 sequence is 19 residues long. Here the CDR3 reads CASSNLVRGQPLAVNEQYF. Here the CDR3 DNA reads TGTGCCAGCAGCAATCTAGTCAGGGGTCAACCTTTAGCTGTAAACGAGCAGTACTTC.

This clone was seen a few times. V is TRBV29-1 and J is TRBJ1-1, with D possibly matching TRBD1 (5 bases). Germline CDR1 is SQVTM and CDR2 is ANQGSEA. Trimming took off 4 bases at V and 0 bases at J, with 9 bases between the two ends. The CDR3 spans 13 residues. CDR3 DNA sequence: TGCAGCGTTGTACAGGACGTGAACACTGAAGCTTTCTTT. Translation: CSVVQDVNTEAFF.

The CDR3 nucleotides read TGTGCCAGCCGGCACAGGGTTTCGGACTATGGCTACACCTTC. It codes for CASRHRVSDYGYTF. The chain has TRBV27 and TRBJ1-2; tentatively, D is TRBD1 (6 bases). This CDR3 contains 14 residues. CDR1 is MNHEY and CDR2 is SMNVEV in the germline V gene (reference sequence). Trimming took 8 bases from V and 3 from J, leaving 16 bases between them.

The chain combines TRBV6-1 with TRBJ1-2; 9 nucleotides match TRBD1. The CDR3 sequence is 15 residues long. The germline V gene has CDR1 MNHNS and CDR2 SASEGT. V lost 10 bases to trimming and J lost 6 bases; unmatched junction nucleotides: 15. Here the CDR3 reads CATNWNPGQGNGYTF. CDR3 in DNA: TGTGCCACTAATTGGAACCCGGGACAGGGAAATGGCTACACCTTC.

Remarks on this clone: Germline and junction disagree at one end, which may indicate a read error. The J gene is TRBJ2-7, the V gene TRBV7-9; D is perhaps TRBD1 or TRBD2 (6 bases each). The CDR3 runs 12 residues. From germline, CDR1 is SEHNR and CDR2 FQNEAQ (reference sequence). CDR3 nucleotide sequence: TGTTCCAGCAGGAGGGACATGTACGAGCAGTACTTC. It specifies CSSRRDMYEQYF.

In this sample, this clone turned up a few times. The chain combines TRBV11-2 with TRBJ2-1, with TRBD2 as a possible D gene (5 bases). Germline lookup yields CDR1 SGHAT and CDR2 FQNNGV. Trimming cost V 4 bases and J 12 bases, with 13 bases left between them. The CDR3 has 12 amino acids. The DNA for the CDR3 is TGTGCCAGCAGCTCAACAGACCGGGGGCAGTTCTTC. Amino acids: CASSSTDRGQFF.

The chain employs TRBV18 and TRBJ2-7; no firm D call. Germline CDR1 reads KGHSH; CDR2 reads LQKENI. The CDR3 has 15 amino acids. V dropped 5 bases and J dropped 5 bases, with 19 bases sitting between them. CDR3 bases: TGTGCCAGCTCAGCCGGTCCGGCAGGTGGCGACGAGCAGTACTTC. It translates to CASSAGPAGGDEQYF.

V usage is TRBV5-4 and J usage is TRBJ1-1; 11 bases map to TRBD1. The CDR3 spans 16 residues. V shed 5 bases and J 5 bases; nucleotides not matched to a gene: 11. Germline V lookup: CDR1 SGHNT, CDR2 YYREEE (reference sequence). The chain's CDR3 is CASSYPGQGVGTEAFF. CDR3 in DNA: TGTGCCAGCAGTTATCCGGGACAGGGGGTTGGTACTGAAGCTTTCTTT. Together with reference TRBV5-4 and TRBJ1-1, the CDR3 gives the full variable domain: ETGVTQSPTHLIKTRGQQVTLRCSSQSGHNTVSWYQQALGQGPQFIFQYYREEENGRGNFPPRFSGLQFPNYSSELNVNALELDDSALYLCASSYPGQGVGTEAFFGQGTRLTVV.

The CDR3 DNA reads as TGTGCCAGCAGTTTATCCCCCAGGGGACAAGAGACCCAGTACTTC. Amino acids: CASSLSPRGQETQYF. V is TRBV28 and J is TRBJ2-5; D perhaps matches TRBD1 (6 bases). Germline assignment: CDR1 MDHEN and CDR2 SYDVKM. The length of the CDR3 is 15 residues. V lost 1 base, J lost 2 bases, and 11 bases lay in between.

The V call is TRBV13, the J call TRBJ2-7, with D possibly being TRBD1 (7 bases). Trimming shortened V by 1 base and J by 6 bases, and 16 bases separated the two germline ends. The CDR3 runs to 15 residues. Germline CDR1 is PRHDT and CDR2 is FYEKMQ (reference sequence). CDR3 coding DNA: TGTGCCAGCAGCTTAGTGTCGCAGGGGGGCGGCGAGCAGTACTTC. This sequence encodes CASSLVSQGGGEQYF.

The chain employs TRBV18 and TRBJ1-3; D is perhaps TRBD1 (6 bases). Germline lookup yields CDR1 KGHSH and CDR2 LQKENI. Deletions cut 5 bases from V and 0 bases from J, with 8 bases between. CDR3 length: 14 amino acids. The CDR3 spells CASSLDSSGNTIYF. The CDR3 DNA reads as TGTGCCAGCTCATTGGACAGCTCTGGAAACACCATATATTTT.

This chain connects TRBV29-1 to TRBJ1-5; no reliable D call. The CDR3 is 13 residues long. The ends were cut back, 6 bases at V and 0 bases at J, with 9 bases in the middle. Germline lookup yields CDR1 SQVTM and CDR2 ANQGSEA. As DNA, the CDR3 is TGCAGCGTAGCCTTAAATAGCAATCAGCCCCAGCATTTT. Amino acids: CSVALNSNQPQHF.

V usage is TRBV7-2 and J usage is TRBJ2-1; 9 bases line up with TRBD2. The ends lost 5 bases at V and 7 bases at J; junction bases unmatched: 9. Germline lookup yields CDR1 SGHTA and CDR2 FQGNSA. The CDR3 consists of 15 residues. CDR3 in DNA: TGTGCCAGCAGCCCCCCCTGGACTAGCGTTAATGAGCAGTTCTTC. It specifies CASSPPWTSVNEQFF.

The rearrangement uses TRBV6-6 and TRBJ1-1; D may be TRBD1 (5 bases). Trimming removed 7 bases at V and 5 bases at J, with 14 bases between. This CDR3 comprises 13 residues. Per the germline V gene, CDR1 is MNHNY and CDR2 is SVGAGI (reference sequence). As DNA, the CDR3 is TGTGCCAGCATCAGAAGGGGTTGGACTGAAGCTTTCTTT. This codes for CASIRRGWTEAFF.

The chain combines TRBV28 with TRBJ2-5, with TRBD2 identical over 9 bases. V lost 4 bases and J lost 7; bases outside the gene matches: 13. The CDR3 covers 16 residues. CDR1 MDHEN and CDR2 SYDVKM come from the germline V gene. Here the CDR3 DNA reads TGTGCCAGCAGTTCCCCCTTGCGGGGGGGCGGTGTGACCCAGTACTTC. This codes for CASSSPLRGGGVTQYF. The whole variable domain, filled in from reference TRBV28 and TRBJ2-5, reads DVKVTQSSRYLVKRTGEKVFLECVQDMDHENMFWYRQDPGLGLRLIYFSYDVKMKEKGDIPEGYSVSREKKERFSLILESASTNQTSMYLCASSSPLRGGGVTQYFGPGTRLLVL.

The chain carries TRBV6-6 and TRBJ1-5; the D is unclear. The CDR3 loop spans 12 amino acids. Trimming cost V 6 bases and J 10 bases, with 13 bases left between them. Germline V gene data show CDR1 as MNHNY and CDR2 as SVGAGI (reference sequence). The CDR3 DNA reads TGTGCCAGCAGCCCGAGTCACAGCCCCCAGCATTTT. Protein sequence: CASSPSHSPQHF.

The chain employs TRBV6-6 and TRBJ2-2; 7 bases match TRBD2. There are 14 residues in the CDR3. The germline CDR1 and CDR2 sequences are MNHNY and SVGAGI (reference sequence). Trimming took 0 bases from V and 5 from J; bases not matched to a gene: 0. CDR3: CASSYSRGTGELFF. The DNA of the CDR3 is TGTGCCAGCAGTTACTCGCGGGGGACCGGGGAGCTGTTTTTT.

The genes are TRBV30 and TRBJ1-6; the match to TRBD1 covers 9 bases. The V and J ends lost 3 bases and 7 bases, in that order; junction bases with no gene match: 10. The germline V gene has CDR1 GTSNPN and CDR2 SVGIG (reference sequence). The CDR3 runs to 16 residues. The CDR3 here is CAWSAKDRGTNSPLHF. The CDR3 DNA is TGTGCCTGGAGCGCCAAGGACAGGGGTACGAATTCACCCCTCCACTTT.

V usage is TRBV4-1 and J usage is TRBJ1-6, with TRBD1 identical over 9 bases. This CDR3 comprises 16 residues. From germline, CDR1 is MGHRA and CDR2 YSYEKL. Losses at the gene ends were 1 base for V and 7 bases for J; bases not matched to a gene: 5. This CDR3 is CASSQGRDRENSPLHF. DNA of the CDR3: TGCGCCAGCAGCCAAGGCCGGGACAGGGAGAATTCACCCCTCCACTTT.

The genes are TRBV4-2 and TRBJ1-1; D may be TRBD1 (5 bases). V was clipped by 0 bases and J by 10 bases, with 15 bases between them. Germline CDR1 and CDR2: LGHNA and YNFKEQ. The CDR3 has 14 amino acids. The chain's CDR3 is CASSQERRAIIAFF. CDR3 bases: TGTGCCAGCAGCCAAGAACGCAGGGCTATTATAGCTTTCTTT.

CDR3 DNA sequence: TGTGCCAGCATGGGCCAGAACACTGAAGCTTTCTTT. It encodes CASMGQNTEAFF. The V gene is TRBV6-5, the J gene TRBJ1-1; no definite D call. The CDR3 has 12 amino acids. V lost 7 bases and J 1 base, leaving 7 bases between the germline ends. CDR1 and CDR2 (germline): MNHEY, SVGAGI.

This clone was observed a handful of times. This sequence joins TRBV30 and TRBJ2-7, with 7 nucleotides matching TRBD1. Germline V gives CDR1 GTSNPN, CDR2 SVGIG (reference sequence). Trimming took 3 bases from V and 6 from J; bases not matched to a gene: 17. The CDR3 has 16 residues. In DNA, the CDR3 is TGTGCCTGGAGCCCGAAGGGGGAAGGGGGCCGGCGCGAGCAGTACTTC. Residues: CAWSPKGEGGRREQYF.

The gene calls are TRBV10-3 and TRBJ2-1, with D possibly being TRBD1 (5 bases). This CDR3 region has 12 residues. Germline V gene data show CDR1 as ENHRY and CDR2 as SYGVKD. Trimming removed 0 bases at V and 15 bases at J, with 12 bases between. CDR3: CAISESGRVWFF. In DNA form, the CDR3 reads TGTGCCATCAGTGAGTCAGGCAGGGTATGGTTCTTC.

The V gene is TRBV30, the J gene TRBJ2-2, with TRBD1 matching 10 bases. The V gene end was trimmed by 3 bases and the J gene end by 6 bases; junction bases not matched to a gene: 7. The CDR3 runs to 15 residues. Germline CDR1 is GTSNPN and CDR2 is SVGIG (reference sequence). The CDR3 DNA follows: TGTGCCTGGAGGGGGGATGACAGGGGGCCCGGGGAGCTGTTTTTT. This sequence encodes CAWRGDDRGPGELFF.

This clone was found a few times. The CDR3 reads CASSDSGQGGITEAFF. In DNA, the CDR3 is TGTGCCAGCAGCGACTCGGGACAGGGAGGGATCACTGAAGCTTTCTTT. The chain carries TRBV9 and TRBJ1-1, with 9 bases matching TRBD1. With V trimmed by 3 bases and J by 4 bases, 10 bases remained unmatched. The CDR3 consists of 16 residues. Germline CDR1 is SGDLS and CDR2 is YYNGEE.

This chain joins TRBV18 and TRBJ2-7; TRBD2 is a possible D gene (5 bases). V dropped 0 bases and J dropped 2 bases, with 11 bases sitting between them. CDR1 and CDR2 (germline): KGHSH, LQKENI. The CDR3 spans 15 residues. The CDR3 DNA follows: TGTGCCAGCTCACCACCCGCGGACGGGACCTACGAGCAGTACTTC. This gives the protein CASSPPADGTYEQYF.